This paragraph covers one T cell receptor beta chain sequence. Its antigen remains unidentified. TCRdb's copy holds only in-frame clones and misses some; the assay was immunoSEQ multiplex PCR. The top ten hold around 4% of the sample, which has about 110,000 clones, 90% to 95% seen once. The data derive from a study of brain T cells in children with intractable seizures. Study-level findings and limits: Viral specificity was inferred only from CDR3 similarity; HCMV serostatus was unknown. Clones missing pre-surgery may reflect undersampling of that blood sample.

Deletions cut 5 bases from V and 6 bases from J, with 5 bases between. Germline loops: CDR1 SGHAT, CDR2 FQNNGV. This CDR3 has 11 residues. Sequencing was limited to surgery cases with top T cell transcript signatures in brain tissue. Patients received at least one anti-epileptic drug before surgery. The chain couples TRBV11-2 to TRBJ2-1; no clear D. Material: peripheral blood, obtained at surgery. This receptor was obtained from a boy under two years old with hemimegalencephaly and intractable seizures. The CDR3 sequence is CASSPGNEQFF. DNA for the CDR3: TGTGCCAGCAGCCCTGGCAATGAGCAGTTCTTC.